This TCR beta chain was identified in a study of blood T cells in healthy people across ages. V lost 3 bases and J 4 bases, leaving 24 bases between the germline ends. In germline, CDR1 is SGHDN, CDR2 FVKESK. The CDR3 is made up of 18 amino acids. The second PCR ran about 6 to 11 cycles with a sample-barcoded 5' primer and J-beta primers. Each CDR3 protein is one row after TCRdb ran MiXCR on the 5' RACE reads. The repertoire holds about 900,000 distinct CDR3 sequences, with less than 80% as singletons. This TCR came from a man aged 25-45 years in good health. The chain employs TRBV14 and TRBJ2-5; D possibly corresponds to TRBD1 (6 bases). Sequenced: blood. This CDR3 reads CASSQAQYQGLIAETQYF. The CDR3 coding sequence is TGTGCCAGCAGCCAGGCACAGTACCAGGGGCTGATCGCAGAGACCCAGTACTTC.